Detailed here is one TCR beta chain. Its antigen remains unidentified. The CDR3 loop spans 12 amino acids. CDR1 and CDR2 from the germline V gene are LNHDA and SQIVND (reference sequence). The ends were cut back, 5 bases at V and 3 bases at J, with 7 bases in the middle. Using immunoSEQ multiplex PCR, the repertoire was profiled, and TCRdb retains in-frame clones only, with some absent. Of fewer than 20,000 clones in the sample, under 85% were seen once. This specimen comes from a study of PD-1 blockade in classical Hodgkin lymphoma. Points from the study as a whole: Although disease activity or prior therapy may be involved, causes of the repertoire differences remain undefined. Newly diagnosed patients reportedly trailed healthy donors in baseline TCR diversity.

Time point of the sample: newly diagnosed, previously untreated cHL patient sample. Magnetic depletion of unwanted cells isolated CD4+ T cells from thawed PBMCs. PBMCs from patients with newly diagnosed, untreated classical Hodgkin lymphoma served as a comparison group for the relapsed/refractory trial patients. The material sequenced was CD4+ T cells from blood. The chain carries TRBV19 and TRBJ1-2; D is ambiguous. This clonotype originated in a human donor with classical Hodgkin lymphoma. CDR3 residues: CASSPMYYGYTF. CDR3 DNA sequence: TGTGCCAGTAGTCCGATGTACTATGGCTACACCTTC.